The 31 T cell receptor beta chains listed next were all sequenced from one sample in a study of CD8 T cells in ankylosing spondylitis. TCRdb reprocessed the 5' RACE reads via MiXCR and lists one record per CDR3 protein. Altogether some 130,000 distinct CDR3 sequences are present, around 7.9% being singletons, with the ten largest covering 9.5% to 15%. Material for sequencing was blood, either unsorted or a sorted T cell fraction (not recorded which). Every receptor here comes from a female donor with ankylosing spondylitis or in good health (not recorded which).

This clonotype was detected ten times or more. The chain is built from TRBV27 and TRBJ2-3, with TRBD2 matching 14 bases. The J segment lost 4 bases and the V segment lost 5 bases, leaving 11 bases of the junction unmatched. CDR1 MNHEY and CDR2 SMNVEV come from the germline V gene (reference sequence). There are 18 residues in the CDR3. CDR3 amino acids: CASSPPPGTSGGADTQYF. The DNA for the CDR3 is TGTGCCAGCAGTCCTCCTCCCGGGACTAGCGGGGGTGCAGATACGCAGTATTTT.

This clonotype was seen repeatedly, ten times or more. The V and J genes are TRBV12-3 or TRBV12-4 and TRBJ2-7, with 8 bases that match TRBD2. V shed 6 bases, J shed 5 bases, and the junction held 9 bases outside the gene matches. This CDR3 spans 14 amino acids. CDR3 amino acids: CASSFGGGADEQYF. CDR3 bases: TGTGCCAGCAGCTTCGGGGGGGGGGCAGACGAGCAGTACTTC.

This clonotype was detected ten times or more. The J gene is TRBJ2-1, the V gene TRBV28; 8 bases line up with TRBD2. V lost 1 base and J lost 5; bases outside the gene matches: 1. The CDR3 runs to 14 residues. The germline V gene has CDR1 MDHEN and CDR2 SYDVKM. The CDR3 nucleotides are TGTGCCAGCAGTTTATTAGCGGGGCACAATGAGCAGTTCTTC. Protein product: CASSLLAGHNEQFF.

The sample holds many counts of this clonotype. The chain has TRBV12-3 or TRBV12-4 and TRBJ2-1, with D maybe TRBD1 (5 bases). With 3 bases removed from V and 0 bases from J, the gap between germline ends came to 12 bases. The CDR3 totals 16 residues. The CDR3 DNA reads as TGTGCCAGCAGTTTGAATTTAGGGGCCTCCTACAATGAGCAGTTCTTC. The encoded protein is CASSLNLGASYNEQFF.

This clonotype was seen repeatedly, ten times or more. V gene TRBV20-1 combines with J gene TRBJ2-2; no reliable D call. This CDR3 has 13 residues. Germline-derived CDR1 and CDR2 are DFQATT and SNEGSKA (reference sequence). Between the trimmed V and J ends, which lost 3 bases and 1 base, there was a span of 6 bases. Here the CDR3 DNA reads TGCAGTGCTAGTGGGTGGAACACCGGGGAGCTGTTTTTT. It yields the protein CSASGWNTGELFF.

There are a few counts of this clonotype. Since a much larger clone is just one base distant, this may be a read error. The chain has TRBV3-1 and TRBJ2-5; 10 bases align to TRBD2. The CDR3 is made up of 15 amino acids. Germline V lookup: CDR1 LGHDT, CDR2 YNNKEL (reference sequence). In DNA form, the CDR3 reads TGTGCCACCAGCCAAGAAGCGGGGGGGTGGGAGACCCAGTACTTC. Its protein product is CATSQEAGGWETQYF.

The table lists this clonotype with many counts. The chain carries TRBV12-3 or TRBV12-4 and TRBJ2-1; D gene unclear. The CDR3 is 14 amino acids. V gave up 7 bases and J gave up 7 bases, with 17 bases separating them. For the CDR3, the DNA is TGTGCCAGCACCCCGTCTACAATTGTAAATGAGCAGTTCTTC. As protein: CASTPSTIVNEQFF.

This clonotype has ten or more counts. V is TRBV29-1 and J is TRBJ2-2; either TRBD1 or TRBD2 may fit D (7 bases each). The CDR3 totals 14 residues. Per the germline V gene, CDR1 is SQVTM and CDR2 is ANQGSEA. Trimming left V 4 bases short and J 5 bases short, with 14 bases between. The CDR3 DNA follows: TGCAGCGTTGTGGGAGGGGGCCGAACCGGGGAGCTGTTTTTT. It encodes CSVVGGGRTGELFF.

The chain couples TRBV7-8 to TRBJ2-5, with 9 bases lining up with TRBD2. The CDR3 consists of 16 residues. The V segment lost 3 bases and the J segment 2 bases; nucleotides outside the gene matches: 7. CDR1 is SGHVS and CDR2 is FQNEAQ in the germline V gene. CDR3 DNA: TGTGCCAGCAGCTTCAGACGACTAGCGGCACAAGAGACCCAGTACTTC. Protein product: CASSFRRLAAQETQYF.

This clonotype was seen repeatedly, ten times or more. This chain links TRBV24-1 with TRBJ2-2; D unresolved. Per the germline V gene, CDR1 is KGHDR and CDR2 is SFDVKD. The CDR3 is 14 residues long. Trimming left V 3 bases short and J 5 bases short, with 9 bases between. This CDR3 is CATSDPMITGELFF. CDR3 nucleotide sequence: TGTGCCACCAGTGATCCCATGATAACCGGGGAGCTGTTTTTT.

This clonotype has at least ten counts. The CDR3, as DNA: TGTGCCAGCAGCCAAAAGCCCGGACAGGGTAACTATGGCTACACCTTC. Translation gives CASSQKPGQGNYGYTF. The chain couples TRBV4-2 to TRBJ1-2, with TRBD1 matching over 8 bases. This CDR3 region has 16 residues. The V and J ends lost 2 bases and 1 base, in that order; junction bases with no gene match: 6. The V gene's germline CDR1 is LGHNA and CDR2 YNFKEQ.

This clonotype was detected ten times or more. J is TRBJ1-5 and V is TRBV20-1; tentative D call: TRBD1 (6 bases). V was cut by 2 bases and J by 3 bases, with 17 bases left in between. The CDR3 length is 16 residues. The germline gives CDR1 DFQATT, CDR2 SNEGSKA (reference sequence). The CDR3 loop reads CSARTLQGPPNQPQHF. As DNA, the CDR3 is TGCAGTGCTAGAACCCTTCAGGGGCCACCCAATCAGCCCCAGCATTTT.

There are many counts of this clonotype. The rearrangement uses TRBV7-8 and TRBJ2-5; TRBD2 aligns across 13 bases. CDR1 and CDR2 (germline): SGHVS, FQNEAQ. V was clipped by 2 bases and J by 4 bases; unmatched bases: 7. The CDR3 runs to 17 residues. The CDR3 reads CASSLLEGTSGIETQYF. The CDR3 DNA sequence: TGTGCCAGCAGCTTACTAGAGGGGACTAGCGGGATAGAGACCCAGTACTTC.

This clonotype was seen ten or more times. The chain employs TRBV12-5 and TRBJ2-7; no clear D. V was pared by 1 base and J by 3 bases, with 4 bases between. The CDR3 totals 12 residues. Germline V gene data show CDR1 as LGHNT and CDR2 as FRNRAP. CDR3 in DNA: TGTGCTAGTGGTTTGGACCTCTACGAGCAGTACTTC. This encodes CASGLDLYEQYF.

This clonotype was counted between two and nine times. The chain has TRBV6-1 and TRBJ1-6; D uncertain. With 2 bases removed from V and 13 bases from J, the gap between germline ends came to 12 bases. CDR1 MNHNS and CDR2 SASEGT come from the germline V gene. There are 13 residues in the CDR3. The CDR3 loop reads CASSESEVRPLHF. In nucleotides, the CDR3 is TGTGCCAGCAGTGAAAGTGAGGTCCGGCCCCTCCACTTT.

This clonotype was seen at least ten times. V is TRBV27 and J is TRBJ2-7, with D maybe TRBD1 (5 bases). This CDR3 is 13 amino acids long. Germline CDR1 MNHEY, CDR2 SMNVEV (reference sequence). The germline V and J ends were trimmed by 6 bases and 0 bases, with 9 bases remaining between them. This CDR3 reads CASRRQLSYEQYF. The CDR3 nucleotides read TGTGCCAGCAGGAGACAGCTCTCCTACGAGCAGTACTTC.

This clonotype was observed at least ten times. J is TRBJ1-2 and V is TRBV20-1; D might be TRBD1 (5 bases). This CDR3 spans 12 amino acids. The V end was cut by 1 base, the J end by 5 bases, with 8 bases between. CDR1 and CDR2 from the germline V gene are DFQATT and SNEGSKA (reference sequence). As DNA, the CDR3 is TGCAGTGCTAGAGGAGGGGTGTATGGCTACACCTTC. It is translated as CSARGGVYGYTF.

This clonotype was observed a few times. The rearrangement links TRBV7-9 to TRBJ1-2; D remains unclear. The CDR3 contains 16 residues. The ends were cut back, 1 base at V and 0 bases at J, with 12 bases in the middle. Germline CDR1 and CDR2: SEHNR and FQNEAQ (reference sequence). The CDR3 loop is CASSLVGSGSNYGYTF. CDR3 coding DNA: TGTGCCAGCAGCTTAGTAGGTTCCGGTTCTAACTATGGCTACACCTTC. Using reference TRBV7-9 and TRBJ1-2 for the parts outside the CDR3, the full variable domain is DTGVSQNPRHKITKRGQNVTFRCDPISEHNRLYWYRQTLGQGPEFLTYFQNEAQLEKSRLLSDRFSAERPKGSFSTLEIQRTEQGDSAMYLCASSLVGSGSNYGYTFGSGTRLTVV.

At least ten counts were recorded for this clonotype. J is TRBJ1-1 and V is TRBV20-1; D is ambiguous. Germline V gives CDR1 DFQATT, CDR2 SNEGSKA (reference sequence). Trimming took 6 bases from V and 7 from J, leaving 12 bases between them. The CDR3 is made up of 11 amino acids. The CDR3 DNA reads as TGCAGTGCAGGTGGGGTCGGTGAAGCTTTCTTT. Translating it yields CSAGGVGEAFF.

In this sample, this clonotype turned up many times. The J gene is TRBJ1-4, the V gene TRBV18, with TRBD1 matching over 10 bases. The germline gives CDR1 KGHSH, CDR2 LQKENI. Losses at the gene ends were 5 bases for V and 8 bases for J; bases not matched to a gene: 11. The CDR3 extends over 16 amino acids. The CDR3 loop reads CASSANIGTGEEKLFF. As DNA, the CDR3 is TGTGCCAGCTCAGCGAACATTGGGACAGGGGAGGAAAAACTGTTTTTT.

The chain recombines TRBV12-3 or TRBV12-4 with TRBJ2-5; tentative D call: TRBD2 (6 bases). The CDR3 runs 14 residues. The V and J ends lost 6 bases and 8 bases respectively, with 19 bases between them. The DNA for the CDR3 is TGTGCCAGCAGCCCGGGACTCCCAGATCTTACCCAGTACTTC. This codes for CASSPGLPDLTQYF.

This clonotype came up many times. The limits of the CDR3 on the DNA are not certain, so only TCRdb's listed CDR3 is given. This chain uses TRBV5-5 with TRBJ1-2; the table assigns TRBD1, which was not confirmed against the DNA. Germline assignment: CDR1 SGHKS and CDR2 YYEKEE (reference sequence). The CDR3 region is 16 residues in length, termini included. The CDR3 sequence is CASSFSSSGRGYGYTF.

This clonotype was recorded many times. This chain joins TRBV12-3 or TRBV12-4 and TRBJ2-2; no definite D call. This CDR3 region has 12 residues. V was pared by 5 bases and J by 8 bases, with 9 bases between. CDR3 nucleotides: TGTGCCAGCAGTGAAATCGGGGGGGAGCTGTTTTTT. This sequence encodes CASSEIGGELFF.

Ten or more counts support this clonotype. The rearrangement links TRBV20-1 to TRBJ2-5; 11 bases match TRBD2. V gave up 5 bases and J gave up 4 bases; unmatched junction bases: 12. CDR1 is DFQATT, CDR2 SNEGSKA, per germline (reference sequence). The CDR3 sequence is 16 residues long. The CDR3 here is CSARPPQLAGGETQYF. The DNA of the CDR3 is TGCAGTGCTCGCCCACCGCAGCTAGCGGGGGGAGAGACCCAGTACTTC.

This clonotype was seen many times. The CDR3 region is CASSQGRNGEEKLFF. The CDR3, as DNA: TGCGCCAGCAGCCAAGGGAGGAACGGTGAGGAAAAACTGTTTTTT. The V call is TRBV4-1, the J call TRBJ1-4; D ambiguous. The germline CDR1 and CDR2 sequences are MGHRA and YSYEKL. Trimming removed 1 base at V and 8 bases at J, with 14 bases between. There are 15 residues in the CDR3.

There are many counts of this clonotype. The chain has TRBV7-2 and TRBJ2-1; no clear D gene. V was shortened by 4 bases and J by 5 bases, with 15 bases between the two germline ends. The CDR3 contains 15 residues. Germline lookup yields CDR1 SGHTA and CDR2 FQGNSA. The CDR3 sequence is CASSSDWLGDNEQFF. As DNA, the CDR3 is TGTGCCAGCAGCTCCGACTGGTTAGGTGACAATGAGCAGTTCTTC.

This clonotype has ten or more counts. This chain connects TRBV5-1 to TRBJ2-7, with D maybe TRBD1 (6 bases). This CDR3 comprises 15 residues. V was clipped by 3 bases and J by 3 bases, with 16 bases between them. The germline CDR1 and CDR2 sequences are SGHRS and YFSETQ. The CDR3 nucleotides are TGCGCCAGCAGCTCAAACACAGGGAGTAACTACGAGCAGTACTTC. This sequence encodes CASSSNTGSNYEQYF.

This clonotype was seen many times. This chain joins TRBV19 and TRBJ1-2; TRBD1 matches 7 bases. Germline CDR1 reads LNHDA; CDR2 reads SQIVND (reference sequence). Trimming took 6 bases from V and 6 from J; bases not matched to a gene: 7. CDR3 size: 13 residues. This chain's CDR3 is CASRNTGDDGYTF. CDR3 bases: TGTGCCAGTAGAAATACAGGGGATGATGGCTACACCTTC.

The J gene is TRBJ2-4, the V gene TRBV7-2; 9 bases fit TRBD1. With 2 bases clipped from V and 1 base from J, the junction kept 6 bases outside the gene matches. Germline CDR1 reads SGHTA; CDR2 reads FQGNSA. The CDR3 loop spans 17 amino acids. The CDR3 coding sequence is TGTGCCAGCAGCTTACCCTACAGGGGGCGGGCCAAAAACATTCAGTACTTC. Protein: CASSLPYRGRAKNIQYF.

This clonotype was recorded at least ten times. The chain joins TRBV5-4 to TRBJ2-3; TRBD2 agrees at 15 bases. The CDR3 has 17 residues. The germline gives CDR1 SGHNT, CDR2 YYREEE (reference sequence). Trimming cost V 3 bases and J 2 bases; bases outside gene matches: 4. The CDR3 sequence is CASSSGTSGGHTDTQYF. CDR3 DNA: TGTGCCAGCAGCTCCGGGACTAGCGGGGGGCACACAGATACGCAGTATTTT.

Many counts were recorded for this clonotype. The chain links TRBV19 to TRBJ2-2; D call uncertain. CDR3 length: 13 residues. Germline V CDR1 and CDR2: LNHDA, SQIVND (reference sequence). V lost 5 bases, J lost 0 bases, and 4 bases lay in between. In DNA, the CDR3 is TGTGCCAGTAGTGATCCGAACACCGGGGAGCTGTTTTTT. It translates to CASSDPNTGELFF. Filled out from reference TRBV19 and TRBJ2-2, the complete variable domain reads DGGITQSPKYLFRKEGQNVTLSCEQNLNHDAMYWYRQDPGQGLRLIYYSQIVNDFQKGDIAEGYSVSREKKESFPLTVTSAQKNPTAFYLCASSDPNTGELFFGEGSRLTVL.